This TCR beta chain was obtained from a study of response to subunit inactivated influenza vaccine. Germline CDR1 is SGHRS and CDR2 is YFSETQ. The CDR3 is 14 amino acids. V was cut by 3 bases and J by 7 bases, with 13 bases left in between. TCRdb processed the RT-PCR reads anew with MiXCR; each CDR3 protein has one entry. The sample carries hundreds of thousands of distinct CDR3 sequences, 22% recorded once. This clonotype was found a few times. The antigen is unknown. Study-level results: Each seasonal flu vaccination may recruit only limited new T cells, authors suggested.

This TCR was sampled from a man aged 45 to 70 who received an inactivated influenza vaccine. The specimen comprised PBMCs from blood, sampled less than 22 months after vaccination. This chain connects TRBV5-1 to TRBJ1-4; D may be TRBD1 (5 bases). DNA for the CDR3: TGCGCCAGCAGCTGGGGGAGTGGCAGTGAAAAACTGTTTTTT. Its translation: CASSWGSGSEKLFF.